This TCR beta chain was sequenced during a study of T-cell memory formation after mild COVID-19. Amplification by 5'RACE using constant-segment primers produced TCR alpha and TCR beta cDNA libraries that carried sample barcodes and UMIs. In TCRdb, the 5' RACE reads were re-called with MiXCR into one record per CDR3 protein. The table records fewer than 700,000 distinct CDR3 sequences, over 15% of them present only once. The CDR3 consists of 11 residues. V lost 7 bases to trimming and J lost 6 bases, with 6 bases between them. The chain joins TRBV12-3 or TRBV12-4 to TRBJ2-2, with D uncertain. The receptor was derived from an adult woman who had mild COVID-19 (a few samples of this study predate the infection). Cell type and time point are not known. The sample taken for sequencing was PBMCs or a T cell subset sorted from them (not recorded which). CDR3 in amino acids: CASNKPGELFF. The CDR3 coding sequence is TGTGCCAGCAATAAGCCCGGGGAGCTGTTTTTT.